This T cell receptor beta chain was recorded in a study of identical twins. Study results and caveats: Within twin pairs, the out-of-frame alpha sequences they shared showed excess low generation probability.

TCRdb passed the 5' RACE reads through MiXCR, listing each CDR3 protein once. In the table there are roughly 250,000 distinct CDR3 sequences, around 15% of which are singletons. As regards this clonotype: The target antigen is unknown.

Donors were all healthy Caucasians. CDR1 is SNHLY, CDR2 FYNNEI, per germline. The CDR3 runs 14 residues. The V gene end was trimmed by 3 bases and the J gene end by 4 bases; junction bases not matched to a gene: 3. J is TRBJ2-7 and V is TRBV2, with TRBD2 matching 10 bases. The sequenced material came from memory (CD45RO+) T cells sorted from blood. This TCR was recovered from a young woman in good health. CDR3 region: CASSDRGLAYEQYF. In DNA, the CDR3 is TGTGCCAGCAGTGATAGGGGACTAGCGTACGAGCAGTACTTC.